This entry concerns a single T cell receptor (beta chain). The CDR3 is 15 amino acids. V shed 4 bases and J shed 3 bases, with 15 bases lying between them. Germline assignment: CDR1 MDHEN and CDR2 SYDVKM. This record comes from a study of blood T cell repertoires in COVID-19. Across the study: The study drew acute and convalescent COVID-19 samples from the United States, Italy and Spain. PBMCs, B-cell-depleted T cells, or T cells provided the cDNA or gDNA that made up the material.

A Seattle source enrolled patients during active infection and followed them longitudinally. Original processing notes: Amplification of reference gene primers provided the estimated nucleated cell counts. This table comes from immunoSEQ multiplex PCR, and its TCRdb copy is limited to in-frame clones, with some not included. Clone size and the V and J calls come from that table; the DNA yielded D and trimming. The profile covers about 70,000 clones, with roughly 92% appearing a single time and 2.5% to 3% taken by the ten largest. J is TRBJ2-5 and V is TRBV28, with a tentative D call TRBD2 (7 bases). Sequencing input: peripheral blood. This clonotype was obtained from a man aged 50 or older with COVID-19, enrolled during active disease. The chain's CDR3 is CASSSGGAVEETQYF. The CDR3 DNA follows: TGTGCCAGCAGTTCGGGGGGCGCGGTAGAAGAGACCCAGTACTTC.